Presented here are 4 T cell receptor beta chains from one specimen sequenced in a study of cytomegalovirus exposure and HLA in healthy donors. PCR primers comprised 60 Vbeta and 13 Jbeta primers. Method: immunoSEQ multiplex PCR; TCRdb's copy keeps in-frame clones and lacks some. The repertoire consists of 150,000 to 160,000 clones, with around 80% occurring once and the leading ten covering around 5.6%. The sample was PBMCs. The receptors derive from a woman between 40 and 55 years old in good health and CMV-seropositive.

Note on this clone: The sample contains more than one DNA sequence encoding this CDR3. The rearrangement joins TRBV5-1 to TRBJ2-3; 7 positions match TRBD2. Per germline, CDR1 SGHRS and CDR2 YFSETQ. Unmatched junction bases numbered 2, after V lost 0 bases and J lost 4 bases. The CDR3 runs 14 residues. The CDR3 reads CASSLEGGADTQYF. The CDR3 DNA sequence: TGCGCCAGCAGCTTGGAGGGAGGGGCAGATACGCAGTATTTT.

This chain links TRBV7-9 with TRBJ1-4; D unresolved. V gave up 2 bases and J gave up 0 bases, with 10 bases separating them. Germline V lookup: CDR1 SEHNR, CDR2 FQNEAQ (reference sequence). This CDR3 has 16 amino acids. CDR3 in DNA: TGTGCCAGCAGCTTAAAGGAGAGTGCAACTAATGAAAAACTGTTTTTT. Amino acid sequence: CASSLKESATNEKLFF.

The CDR3 is CASSVATGQRGGNTIYF. The CDR3, as DNA: TGTGCCAGCAGCGTAGCCACCGGACAGCGGGGTGGAAACACCATATATTTT. The V call is TRBV9, the J call TRBJ1-3, with D possibly matching TRBD1 (6 bases). The CDR3 runs to 17 residues. The germline V gene has CDR1 SGDLS and CDR2 YYNGEE. V was trimmed by 0 bases and J by 3 bases, leaving 16 bases between them.

The V call is TRBV29-1, the J call TRBJ2-1, with 7 bases aligning to TRBD2. The CDR3 totals 14 residues. The germline V gene encodes CDR1 SQVTM and CDR2 ANQGSEA. The junction had 7 bases not matched to a gene; V was cut back by 2 bases and J by 6 bases. The CDR3 nucleotides read TGCAGCGTTGAATTGGTAAGCGGGGCCAATGAGCAGTTCTTC. Translated: CSVELVSGANEQFF.